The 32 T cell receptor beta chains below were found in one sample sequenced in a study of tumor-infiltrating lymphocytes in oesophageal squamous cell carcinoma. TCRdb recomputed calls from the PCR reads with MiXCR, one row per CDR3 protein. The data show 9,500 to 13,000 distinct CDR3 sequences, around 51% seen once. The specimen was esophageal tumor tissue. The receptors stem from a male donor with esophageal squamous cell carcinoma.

CDR3 protein: CASSLTGVRNTEAFF. CDR3 sequence (DNA): TGTGCCAGCAGCTTAACAGGGGTTCGGAATACTGAAGCTTTCTTT. This rearrangement joins TRBV7-3 to TRBJ1-1, with D maybe TRBD1 (5 bases). CDR1 is SGHTA, CDR2 FQGTGA, per germline. V shed 0 bases and J shed 5 bases, with 13 bases lying between them. The CDR3 is 15 amino acids. The entire variable domain, with the rest obtained from reference TRBV7-3 and TRBJ1-1, is as follows: GAGVSQTPSNKVTEKGKYVELRCDPISGHTALYWYRQSLGQGPEFLIYFQGTGAADDSGLPNDRFFAVRPEGSVSTLKIQRTERGDSAVYLCASSLTGVRNTEAFFGQGTRLTVV.

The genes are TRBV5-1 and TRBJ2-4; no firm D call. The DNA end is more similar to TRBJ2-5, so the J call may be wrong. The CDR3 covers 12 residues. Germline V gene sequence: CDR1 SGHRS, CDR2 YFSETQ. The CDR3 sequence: CASSFSFETQYF. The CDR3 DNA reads TGCGCCAGCAGTTTCTCATTTGAGACCCAGTACTTC.

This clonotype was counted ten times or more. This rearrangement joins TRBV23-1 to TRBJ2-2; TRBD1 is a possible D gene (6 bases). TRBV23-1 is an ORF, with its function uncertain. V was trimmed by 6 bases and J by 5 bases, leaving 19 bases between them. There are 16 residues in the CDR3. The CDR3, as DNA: TGCGCCAGCAGACCCTTCCCAGACAGGCTGACCGGGGAGCTGTTTTTT. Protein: CASRPFPDRLTGELFF.

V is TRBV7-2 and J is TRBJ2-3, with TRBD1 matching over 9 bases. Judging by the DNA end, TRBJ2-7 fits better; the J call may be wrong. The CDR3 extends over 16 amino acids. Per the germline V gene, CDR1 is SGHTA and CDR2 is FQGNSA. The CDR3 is CASSPLAGTGSYEQYF. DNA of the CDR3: TGTGCCAGCAGCCCCCTCGCCGGGACAGGGTCGTACGAGCAGTACTTC.

CDR3 bases: TGCAGTGCTAACGGACAAAAGGCCTACGAGCAGTACTTC. This gives the protein CSANGQKAYEQYF. The J gene is TRBJ2-3, the V gene TRBV20-1, with D perhaps matching TRBD1 (5 bases). The DNA end is more similar to TRBJ2-7, so the J call may be wrong. Germline loops: CDR1 DFQATT, CDR2 SNEGSKA (reference sequence). This CDR3 spans 13 amino acids.

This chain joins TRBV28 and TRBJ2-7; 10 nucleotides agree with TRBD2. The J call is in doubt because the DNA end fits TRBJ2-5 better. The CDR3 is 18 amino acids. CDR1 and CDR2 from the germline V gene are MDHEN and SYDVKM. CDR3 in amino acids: CASSFPLAGLPLGETQYF. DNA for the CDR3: TGTGCCAGCAGTTTTCCACTAGCGGGACTCCCCCTAGGAGAGACCCAGTACTTC.

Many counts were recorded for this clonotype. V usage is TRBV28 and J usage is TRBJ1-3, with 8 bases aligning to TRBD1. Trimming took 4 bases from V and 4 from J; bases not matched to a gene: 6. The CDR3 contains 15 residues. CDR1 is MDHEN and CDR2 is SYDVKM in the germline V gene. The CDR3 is CASSSQGAGGNTIYF. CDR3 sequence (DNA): TGTGCCAGCAGTTCCCAGGGGGCGGGAGGAAACACCATATATTTT.

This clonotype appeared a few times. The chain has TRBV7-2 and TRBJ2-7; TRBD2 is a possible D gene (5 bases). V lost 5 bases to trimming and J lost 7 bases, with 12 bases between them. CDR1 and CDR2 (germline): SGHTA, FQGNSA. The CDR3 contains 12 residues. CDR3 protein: CASSADWAEQYF. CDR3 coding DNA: TGTGCCAGCAGCGCGGACTGGGCGGAGCAGTACTTC. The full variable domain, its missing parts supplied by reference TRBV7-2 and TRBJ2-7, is GAGVSQSPSNKVTEKGKDVELRCDPISGHTALYWYRQSLGQGLEFLIYFQGNSAPDKSGLPSDRFSAERTGGSVSTLTIQRTQQEDSAVYLCASSADWAEQYFGPGTRLTVT.

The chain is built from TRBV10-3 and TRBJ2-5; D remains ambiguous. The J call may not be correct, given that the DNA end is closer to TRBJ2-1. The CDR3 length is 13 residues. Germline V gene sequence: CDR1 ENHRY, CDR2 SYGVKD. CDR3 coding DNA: TGTGCCATCAGTAGGCGTATCGACAATGAGCAGTTCTTC. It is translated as CAISRRIDNEQFF.

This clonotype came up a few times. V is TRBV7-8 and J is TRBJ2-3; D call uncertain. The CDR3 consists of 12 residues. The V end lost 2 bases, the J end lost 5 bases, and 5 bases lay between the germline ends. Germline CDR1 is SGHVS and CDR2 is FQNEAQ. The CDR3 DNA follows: TGTGCCAGCAGCTTAAACCGAGATACGCAGTATTTT. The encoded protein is CASSLNRDTQYF.

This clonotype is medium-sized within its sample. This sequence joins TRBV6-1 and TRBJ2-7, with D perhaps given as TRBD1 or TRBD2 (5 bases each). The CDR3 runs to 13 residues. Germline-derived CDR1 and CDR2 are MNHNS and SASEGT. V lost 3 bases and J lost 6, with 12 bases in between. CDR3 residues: CASSDGTLLEQYF. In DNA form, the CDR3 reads TGTGCCAGCAGTGACGGGACCCTCCTCGAGCAGTACTTC.

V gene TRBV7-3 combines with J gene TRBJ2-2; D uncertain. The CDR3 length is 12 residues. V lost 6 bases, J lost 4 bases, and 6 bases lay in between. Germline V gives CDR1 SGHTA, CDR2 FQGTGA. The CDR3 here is CASSITTGELFF. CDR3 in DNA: TGTGCCAGCAGTATTACCACCGGGGAGCTGTTTTTT.

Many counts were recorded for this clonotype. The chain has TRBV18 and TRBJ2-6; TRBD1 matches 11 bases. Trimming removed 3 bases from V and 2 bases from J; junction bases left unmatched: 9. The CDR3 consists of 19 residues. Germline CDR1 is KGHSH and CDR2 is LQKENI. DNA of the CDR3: TGTGCCAGCTCACCGGTTTCCGGACAGGGGGCTCCTGGGGCCAACGTCCTGACTTTC. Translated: CASSPVSGQGAPGANVLTF.

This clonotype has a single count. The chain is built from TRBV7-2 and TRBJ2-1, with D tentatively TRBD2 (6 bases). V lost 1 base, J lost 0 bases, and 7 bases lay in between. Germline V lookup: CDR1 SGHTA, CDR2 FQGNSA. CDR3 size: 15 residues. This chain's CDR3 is CASSLETSSYNEQFF. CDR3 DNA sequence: TGTGCCAGCAGCTTAGAGACTAGCTCCTACAATGAGCAGTTCTTC.

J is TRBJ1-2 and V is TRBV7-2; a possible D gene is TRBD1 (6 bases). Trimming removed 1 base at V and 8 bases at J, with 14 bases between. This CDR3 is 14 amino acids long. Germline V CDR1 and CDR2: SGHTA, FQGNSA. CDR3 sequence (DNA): TGTGCCAGCAGCTTAGTGGCAGGGGTTGAAGGCTACACCTTC. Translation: CASSLVAGVEGYTF.

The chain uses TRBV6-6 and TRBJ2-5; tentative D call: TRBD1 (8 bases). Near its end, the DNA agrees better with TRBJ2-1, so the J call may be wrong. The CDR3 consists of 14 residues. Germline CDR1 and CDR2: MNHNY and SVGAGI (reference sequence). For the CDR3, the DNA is TGTGCCGGGGGGGGGACGACAGGGGAGGGTGAGCAGTTCTTC. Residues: CAGGGTTGEGEQFF.

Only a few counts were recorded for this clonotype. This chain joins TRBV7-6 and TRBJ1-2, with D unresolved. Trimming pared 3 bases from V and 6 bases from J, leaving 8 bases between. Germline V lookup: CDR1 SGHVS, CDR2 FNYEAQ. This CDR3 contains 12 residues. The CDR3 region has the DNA TGTGCCAGCAGCTTCAGCGGGGATGGCTACACCTTC. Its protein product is CASSFSGDGYTF.

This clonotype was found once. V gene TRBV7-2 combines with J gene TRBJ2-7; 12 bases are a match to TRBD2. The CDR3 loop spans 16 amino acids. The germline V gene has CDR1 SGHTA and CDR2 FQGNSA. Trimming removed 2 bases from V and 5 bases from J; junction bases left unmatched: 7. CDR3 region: CASSLRRTSGNNEQYF. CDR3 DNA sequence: TGTGCCAGCAGCTTAAGAAGGACTAGCGGGAACAACGAGCAGTACTTC.

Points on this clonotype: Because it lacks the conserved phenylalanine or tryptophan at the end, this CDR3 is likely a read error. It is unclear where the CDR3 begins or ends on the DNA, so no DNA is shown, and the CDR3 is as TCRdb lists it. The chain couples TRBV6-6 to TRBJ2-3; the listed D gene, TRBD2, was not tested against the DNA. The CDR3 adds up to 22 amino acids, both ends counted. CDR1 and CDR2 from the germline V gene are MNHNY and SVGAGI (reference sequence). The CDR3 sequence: CASSYLGTSGIVRSYNEQFFGP.

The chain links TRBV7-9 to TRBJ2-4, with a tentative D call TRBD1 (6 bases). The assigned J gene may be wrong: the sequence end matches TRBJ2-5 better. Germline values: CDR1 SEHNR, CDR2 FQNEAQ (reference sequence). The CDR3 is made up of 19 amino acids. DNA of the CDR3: TGTGCCAGCAGCTTTCTTACGGGTACAGTGGGGGCGTGGAGGGAGACCCAGTACTTC. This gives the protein CASSFLTGTVGAWRETQYF.

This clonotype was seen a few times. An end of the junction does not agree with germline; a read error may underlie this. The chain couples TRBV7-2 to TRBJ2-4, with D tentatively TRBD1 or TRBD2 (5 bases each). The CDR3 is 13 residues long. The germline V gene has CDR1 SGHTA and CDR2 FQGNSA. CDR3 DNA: TGTGCCAGCAGCTTTGAGGGGAATTCACCCCTCCACTTC. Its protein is CASSFEGNSPLHF. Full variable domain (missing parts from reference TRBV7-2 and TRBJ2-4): GAGVSQSPSNKVTEKGKDVELRCDPISGHTALYWYRQSLGQGLEFLIYFQGNSAPDKSGLPSDRFSAERTGGSVSTLTIQRTQQEDSAVYLCASSFEGNSPLHFGAGTRLSVL.

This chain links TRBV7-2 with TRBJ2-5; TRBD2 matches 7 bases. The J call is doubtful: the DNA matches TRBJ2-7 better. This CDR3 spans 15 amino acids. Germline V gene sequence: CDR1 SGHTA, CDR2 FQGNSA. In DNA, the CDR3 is TGTGCCAGCACTAAGACGGGGGGAAATTCCTACGAGCAGTACTTC. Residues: CASTKTGGNSYEQYF.

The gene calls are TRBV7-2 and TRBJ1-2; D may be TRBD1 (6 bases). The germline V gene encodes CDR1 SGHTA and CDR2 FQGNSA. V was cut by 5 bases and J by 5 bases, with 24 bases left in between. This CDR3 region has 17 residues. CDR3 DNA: TGTGCCAGCAGCGCCCAAACGTCGGGAGGGGGTCGATATGGCTACACCTTC. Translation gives CASSAQTSGGGRYGYTF.

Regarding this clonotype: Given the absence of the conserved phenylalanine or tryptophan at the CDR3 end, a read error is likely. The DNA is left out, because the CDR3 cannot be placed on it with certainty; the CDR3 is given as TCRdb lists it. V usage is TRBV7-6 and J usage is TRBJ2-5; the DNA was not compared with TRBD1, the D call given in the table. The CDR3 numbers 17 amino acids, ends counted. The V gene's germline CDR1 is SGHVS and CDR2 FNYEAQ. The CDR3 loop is CASSLLGGPSYGYTFGS.

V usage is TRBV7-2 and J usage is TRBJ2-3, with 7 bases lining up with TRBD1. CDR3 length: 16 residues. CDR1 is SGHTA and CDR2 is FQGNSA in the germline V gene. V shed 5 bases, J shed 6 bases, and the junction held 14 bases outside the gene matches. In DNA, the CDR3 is TGTGCCAGCAGCCTTTTTAGGACAGGTTCTGTGGATACGCAGTATTTT. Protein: CASSLFRTGSVDTQYF.

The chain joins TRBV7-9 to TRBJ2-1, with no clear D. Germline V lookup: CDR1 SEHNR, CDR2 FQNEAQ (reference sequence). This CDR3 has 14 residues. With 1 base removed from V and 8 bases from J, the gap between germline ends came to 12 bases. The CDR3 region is CASSLEAPAHEQFF. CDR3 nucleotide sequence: TGTGCCAGCAGCTTAGAGGCTCCAGCCCATGAGCAGTTCTTC.

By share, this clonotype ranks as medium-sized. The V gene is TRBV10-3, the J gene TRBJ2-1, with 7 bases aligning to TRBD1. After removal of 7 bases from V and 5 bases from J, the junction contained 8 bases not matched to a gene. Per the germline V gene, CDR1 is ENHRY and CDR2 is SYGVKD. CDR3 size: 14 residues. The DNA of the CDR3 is TGTGCCATCAACCCGACAGGGATTCACAATGAGCAGTTCTTC. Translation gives CAINPTGIHNEQFF.

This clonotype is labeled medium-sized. The CDR3 bases are TGTGCCAGCATGGCAAACGTGGGAAGCTCTGGGGCCAACGTCCTGACTTTC. Translated: CASMANVGSSGANVLTF. The chain links TRBV6-1 to TRBJ2-6; D not certain. V lost 7 bases, J lost 0 bases, and 16 bases lay in between. This CDR3 has 17 residues. Looked up from germline, CDR1 is MNHNS and CDR2 is SASEGT.

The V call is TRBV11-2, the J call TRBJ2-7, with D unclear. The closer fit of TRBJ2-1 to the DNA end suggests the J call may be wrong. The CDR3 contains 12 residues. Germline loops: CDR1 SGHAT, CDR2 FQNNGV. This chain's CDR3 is CASSPQAYEQFF. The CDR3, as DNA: TGTGCCAGCAGCCCGCAGGCCTACGAGCAGTTCTTC.

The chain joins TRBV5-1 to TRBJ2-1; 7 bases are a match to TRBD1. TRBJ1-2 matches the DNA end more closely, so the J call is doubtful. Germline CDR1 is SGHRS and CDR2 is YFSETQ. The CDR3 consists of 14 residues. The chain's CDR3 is CASSNRGEGYGYTF. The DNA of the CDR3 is TGCGCCAGCAGCAACAGGGGAGAGGGCTATGGCTACACCTTC.

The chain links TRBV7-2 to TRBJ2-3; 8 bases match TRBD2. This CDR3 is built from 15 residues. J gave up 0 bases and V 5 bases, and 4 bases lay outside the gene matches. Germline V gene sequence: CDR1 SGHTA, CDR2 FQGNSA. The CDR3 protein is CASSRLATSTDTQYF. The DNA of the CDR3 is TGTGCCAGCAGCCGACTAGCGACTAGCACAGATACGCAGTATTTT.

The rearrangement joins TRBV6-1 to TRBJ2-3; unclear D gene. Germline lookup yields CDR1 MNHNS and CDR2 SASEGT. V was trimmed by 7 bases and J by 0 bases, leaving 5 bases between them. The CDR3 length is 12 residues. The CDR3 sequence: CASTPSTDTQYF. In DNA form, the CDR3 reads TGTGCCAGCACCCCTAGCACAGATACGCAGTATTTT.